This TCR beta chain originates from a study of T cell responses to AZD1222 COVID-19 vaccine. Study outcomes and limitations: The sample set comprised mostly white British donors with more females, and clonal diversity was possibly underestimated.

Germline V gene lookup returns CDR1 SGDLS and CDR2 YYNGEE. CDR3 length equals 17 residues. Deletions cut 1 base from V and 5 bases from J, with 21 bases between. Comments on this clone: Its target is not known.

Measured with immunoSEQ multiplex PCR; TCRdb has only the in-frame clones, and not every one. The sample includes about 94,000 clones, around 89% seen only once; the top ten take around 8%. The clonotype was recovered from an adult in good health. Specimen: peripheral blood, collected on day 0 of AZD1222 vaccination. The chain links TRBV9 to TRBJ1-1; possible D gene TRBD1, 6 bases. The CDR3 reads CASSVTLQGRVETEAFF. The CDR3 nucleotides are TGTGCCAGCAGCGTAACATTGCAGGGGCGAGTCGAGACTGAAGCTTTCTTT.